Listed here is a single T cell receptor (beta chain). Its specificity is not known. This specimen belongs to a study of immune cell composition in non-small cell lung cancer. Notes on the study in general: Tumour-reactive clones were not shown to match dominant in vivo tumour clones. Squamous carcinomas (approximately 75%) more often had tumour-associated clones >0.5% than adenocarcinomas (roughly 33%). Tumour TCR-beta clonality showed no significant link to smoking pack-years. In adenocarcinoma, maximal tumour-associated clone frequency tracked TIL tumour reactivity.

CDR3 size: 15 residues. Germline CDR1 reads LGHNA; CDR2 reads YSLEER. Trimming shortened V by 0 bases and J by 3 bases, and 10 bases separated the two germline ends. Produced via immunoSEQ multiplex PCR; TCRdb's table is partial and in-frame only. The table records 3,000 to 3,500 clones, roughly 83% of them present only once. The clonotype was recovered from a human donor with non-small cell lung cancer. The chain uses TRBV4-3 and TRBJ2-3; D remains ambiguous. The sequenced sample consisted of lung tumor tissue. The CDR3: CASSQEESSTDTQYF. As DNA, the CDR3 is TGCGCCAGCAGCCAAGAGGAGTCCTCAACAGATACGCAGTATTTT.